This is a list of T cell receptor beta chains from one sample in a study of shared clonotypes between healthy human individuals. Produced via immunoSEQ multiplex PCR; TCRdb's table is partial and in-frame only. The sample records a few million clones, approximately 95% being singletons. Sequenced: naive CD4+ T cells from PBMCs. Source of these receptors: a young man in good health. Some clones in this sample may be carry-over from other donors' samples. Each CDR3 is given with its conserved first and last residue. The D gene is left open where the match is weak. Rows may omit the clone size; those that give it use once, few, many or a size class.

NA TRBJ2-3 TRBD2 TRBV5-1 TGCGCCAGCGCGGCGGGAGGCACAGATACGCAGTATTTT CASAAGGTDTQYF
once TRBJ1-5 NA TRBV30 TGTGCCTGGAGTGTGGGGAACGGTCAGCCCCAGCATTTT CAWSVGNGQPQHF
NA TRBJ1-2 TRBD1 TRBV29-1 TGCAGCGTTGAGCAGGACAGGGGGCAGGGTGGCTACACCTTC CSVEQDRGQGGYTF
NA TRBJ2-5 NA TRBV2 TGTGCCAGCAGTGTTCTTCGGACAGCTCAAGAGACCCAGTACTTC CASSVLRTAQETQYF
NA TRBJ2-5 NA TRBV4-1 TGCGCCAGCAGCCAAGACGGTGCCAGCCGGACTACCAAGTACCAAGAGACCCAGTACTTC CASSQDGASRTTKYQETQYF
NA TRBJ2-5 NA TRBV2 TGTGCCAGCAGTGCGACAGGTCTAGAGACCCAGTACTTC CASSATGLETQYF
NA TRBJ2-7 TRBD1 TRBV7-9 TGTGCCAGCAGCTTAGGCAGGGGGAACCACGAGCAGTACTTC CASSLGRGNHEQYF
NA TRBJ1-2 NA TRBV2 TGTGCCAGCAGTGAGGGGGTTAACTATGGCTACACCTTC CASSEGVNYGYTF
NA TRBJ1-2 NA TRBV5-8 TGTGCCAGCAGCTTGAGGGTGGGCGGCTACACCTTC CASSLRVGGYTF
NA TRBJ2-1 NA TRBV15 TGTGCCACCAGCAGAGCTTTTGACTGGGACGGTGAGCAGTTCTTC CATSRAFDWDGEQFF
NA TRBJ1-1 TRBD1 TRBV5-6 TGTGCCAGCAGCTTTCTCCCGGGACAGTATAACACTGAAGCTTTCTTT CASSFLPGQYNTEAFF
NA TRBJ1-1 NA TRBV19 TGTGCCAGTATCCGCCGGAGACCAATGGGGGACACTGAAGCTTTCTTT CASIRRRPMGDTEAFF
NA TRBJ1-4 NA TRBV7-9 TGTGCCAGCAGCTCGGTCCGAACCCATAATGAAAAACTGTTTTTT CASSSVRTHNEKLFF
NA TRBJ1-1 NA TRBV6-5 TGTGCCAGCAGTTCCCCCGGGGTGAACACTGAAGCTTTCTTT CASSSPGVNTEAFF
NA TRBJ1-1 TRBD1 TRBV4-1 TGCGCCAGCAGCCACCCGGACAGGGGGCGCCGGGTCACTGAAGCTTTCTTT CASSHPDRGRRVTEAFF
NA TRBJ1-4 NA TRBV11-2 TGTGCCAGCAGCACACAGTTCAGGGTTGATGGTGAAAAACTGTTTTTT CASSTQFRVDGEKLFF
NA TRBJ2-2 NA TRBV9 TGTGCCAGCAGCGTCTCCGGGGCGAACACCGGGGAGCTGTTTTTT CASSVSGANTGELFF
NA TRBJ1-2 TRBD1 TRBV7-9 TGTGCCAGCAGCCCCGGACAGGGTTACGGCTATGGCTACACCTTC CASSPGQGYGYGYTF
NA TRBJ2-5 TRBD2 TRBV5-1 TGCGCCAGCAGCTTGGCGGGACTATCCACCGCGGGAGAGACCCAGTACTTC CASSLAGLSTAGETQYF
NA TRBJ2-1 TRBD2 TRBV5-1 TGCGCCAGCAGCGGAGGGACTAGCCTTGGCAATGAGCAGTTCTTC CASSGGTSLGNEQFF
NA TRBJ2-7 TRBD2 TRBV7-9 TGTGCCAGCAGCTCCTTCAAGACTAGCGGGAGGGCCAACGAGCAGTACTTC CASSSFKTSGRANEQYF
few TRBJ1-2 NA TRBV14 TGTGCCAGCAGCCAAGGGACACACTATGGCTACACCTTC CASSQGTHYGYTF
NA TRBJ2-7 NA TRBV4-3 TGCGCCAGCAGCCAGGGGGCCTCCCCCTCCTACGAGCAGTACTTC CASSQGASPSYEQYF
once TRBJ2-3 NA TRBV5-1 TGCGCCAGCAGCTTGGTAGCGTCGGACACAGATACGCAGTATTTT CASSLVASDTDTQYF
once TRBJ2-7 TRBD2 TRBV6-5 TGTGCCAGCAGCATTAGCGGGATCGAGCAGTACTTC CASSISGIEQYF
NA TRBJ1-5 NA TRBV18 TGTGCCAGCTCACCACCAGGCGCGGGAATTAATAGCAATCAGCCCCAGCATTTT CASSPPGAGINSNQPQHF
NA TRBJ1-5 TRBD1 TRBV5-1 TGCGCCAGCAGCTTGGGGGACAGGGATCAGCCCCAGCATTTT CASSLGDRDQPQHF
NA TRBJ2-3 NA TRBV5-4 TGTGCCAGCAGCCCGGCTACAGATACGCAGTATTTT CASSPATDTQYF
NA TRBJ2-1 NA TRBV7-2 TGTGCCAGCAGCTCCAGGAGTGAGCAGTTCTTC CASSSRSEQFF
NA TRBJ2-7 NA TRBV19 TGTGCCAGTAGTATAGGGGGGGACGGGGCGCAGTACTTC CASSIGGDGAQYF
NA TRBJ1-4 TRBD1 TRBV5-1 TGCGCCAGCAGCAGAATTTTAACAGGGGGCGCAGGGGAAAAACTGTTTTTT CASSRILTGGAGEKLFF
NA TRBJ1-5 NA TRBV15 TGTGCCACCAGCAGCCACGTCGAGGGGGGCAATCAGCCCCAGCATTTT CATSSHVEGGNQPQHF
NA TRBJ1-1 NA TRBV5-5 TGTGCCAGCAGCAGAGCGAGGACCTGGGACACTGAAGCTTTCTTT CASSRARTWDTEAFF
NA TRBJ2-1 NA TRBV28 TGTGCCAGCGACCTGAACAATGAGCAGTTCTTC CASDLNNEQFF
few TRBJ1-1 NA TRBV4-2 TGTGCCAGCAGCCAAGAGAGAGTCGGTCAGAAAGCTTTCTTT CASSQERVGQKAFF
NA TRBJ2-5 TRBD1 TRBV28 TGTGCCAGCAGTTGGGACAGGGGCCAAGAGACCCAGTACTTC CASSWDRGQETQYF
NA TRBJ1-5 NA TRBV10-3 TGTGCCATCAGTGAGGGGGGGTTCGGGCAGCCCCAGCATTTT CAISEGGFGQPQHF
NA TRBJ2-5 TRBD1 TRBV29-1 TGCAGCGTTGAAGGGGGGACAGGGACAGAGACCCAGTACTTC CSVEGGTGTETQYF
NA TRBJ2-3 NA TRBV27 TGTGCCAGCAGCTACCTGGGGCAGGGGAGAGATACGCAGTATTTT CASSYLGQGRDTQYF
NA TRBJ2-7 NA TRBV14 TGTGCCAGCAGCCCGGGACGAAGCTTC CASSPGRSF
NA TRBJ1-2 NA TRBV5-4 TGTGCCAGCAGCCCAGACAGCCACTATGGCTACACCTTC CASSPDSHYGYTF
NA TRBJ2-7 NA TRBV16 TGTGCCAGCAGCCGCAGCCCCGTCAGCTCCTACGAGCAGTACTTC CASSRSPVSSYEQYF
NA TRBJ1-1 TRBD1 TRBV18 TGTGCCAGCTCACCCGGGACAGGGTACGGGAACACTGAAGCTTTCTTT CASSPGTGYGNTEAFF
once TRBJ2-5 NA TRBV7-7 TGTGCCAGCAGGCACACCAGTACGGAGACCCAGTACTTC CASRHTSTETQYF
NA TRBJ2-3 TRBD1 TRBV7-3 TGTGCCAGCAGCAATAACAGGGGGGACACAGATACGCAGTATTTT CASSNNRGDTDTQYF
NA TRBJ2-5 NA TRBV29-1 TGCAGCGTTGAGGACAGAAAACAAGAGACCCAGTACTTC CSVEDRKQETQYF
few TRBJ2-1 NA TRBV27 TGTGCCAGCAGCCGCCCTAGCGCGAGCTCCTACAATGAGCAGTTCTTC CASSRPSASSYNEQFF
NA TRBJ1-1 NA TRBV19 TGTGCCAGTAGTATTGGCGGTGGAGGCACTGAAGCTTTCTTT CASSIGGGGTEAFF
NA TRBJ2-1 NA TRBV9 TGTGCCAGCAGCGCCCGACGGGGCGATGAGCAGTTCTTC CASSARRGDEQFF
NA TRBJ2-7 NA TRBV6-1 TGTGCCAGCAGTGAAGCTTTTGGCGGCGAGCAGTACTTC CASSEAFGGEQYF
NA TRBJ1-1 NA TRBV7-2 TGTGCCAGCAGCTTACTTGGTCCAGCAATGAACACTGAAGCTTTCTTT CASSLLGPAMNTEAFF
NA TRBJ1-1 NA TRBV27 TGTGCCAGCAGCCTAAGGGGGGGGCTGACTGAAGCTTTCTTT CASSLRGGLTEAFF
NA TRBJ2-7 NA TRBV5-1 TGCGCCAGCAGCCTGGACCCAGAAGGGGAGCAGTACTTC CASSLDPEGEQYF